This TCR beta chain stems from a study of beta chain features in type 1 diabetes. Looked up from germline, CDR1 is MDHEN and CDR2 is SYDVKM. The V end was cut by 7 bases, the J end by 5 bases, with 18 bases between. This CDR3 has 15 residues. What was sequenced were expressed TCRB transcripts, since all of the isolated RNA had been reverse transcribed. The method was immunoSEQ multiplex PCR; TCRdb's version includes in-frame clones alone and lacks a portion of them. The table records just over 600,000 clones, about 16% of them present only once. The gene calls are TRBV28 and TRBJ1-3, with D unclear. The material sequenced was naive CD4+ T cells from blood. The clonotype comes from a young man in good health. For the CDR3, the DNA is TGTGCCAGCAATTCGAATAGTGGGAGACGAAACACCATATATTTT. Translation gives CASNSNSGRRNTIYF. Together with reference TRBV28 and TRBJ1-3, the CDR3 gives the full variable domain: DVKVTQSSRYLVKRTGEKVFLECVQDMDHENMFWYRQDPGLGLRLIYFSYDVKMKEKGDIPEGYSVSREKKERFSLILESASTNQTSMYLCASNSNSGRRNTIYFGEGSWLTVV.